Reported below is one T cell receptor (beta chain). Its antigen is not known. The sample originates from a study of identical twins. The study, taken as a whole, reports: Among beta out-of-frame sequences, excess sharing between twins appeared weaker. Zero-insertion analyses might be partly confounded by invariant T cells like MAIT and iNKT. A cross-sectional statistical analysis, not follow-up of the same donors, supported the conclusions.

Looked up from germline, CDR1 is SEHNR and CDR2 is FQNEAQ (reference sequence). Unmatched junction bases numbered 10, after V lost 2 bases and J lost 5 bases. The CDR3 sequence is 17 residues long. With template switching, a universal primer site was added, and the cDNA carried unique molecular identifiers. TCRdb fed the 5' RACE reads into MiXCR, producing one record per CDR3 protein. The sample has about 260,000 distinct CDR3 sequences, around 6.6% seen once. This sample also appeared in a second study, on yellow fever vaccine responses in identical twins.

The J gene is TRBJ2-1, the V gene TRBV7-9; TRBD1 agrees at 9 bases. The sequence was collected from a woman younger than 30 in good health. The sequenced sample was memory (CD45RO+) T cells sorted from blood. The CDR3 DNA follows: TGTGCCAGCAGCTTATGGTCCGGGACAGGGATCGACAATGAGCAGTTCTTC. The encoded protein is CASSLWSGTGIDNEQFF.